This T cell receptor (beta chain) was captured in a study of T cell responses to AZD1222 COVID-19 vaccine. Per the germline V gene, CDR1 is MNHEY and CDR2 is SVGAGI. With V trimmed by 5 bases and J by 1 base, 7 bases remained unmatched. The CDR3 covers 15 residues. The protocol was immunoSEQ multiplex PCR, while the TCRdb copy is restricted to in-frame clones and leaves out a portion. The sample includes 160,000 or so clones, around 94% of them seen just once. Remarks on this clone: The antigen remains undetermined.

Findings and caveats of the study: Across spike, vaccine-associated CD4 TCRs were found, dominant at 160-218 and 743-854. The peak T cell response came first, and repertoires were sampled only after it.

The V call is TRBV6-5, the J call TRBJ1-1; 7 bases match TRBD1. Specimen: peripheral blood, collected 28 days after the second AZD1222 dose. The source of this sequence is an adult who received the AZD1222 COVID-19 vaccine. As DNA, the CDR3 is TGTGCCAGCAGTAATTGGGACAGACAGAACACTGAAGCTTTCTTT. It yields the protein CASSNWDRQNTEAFF.